The clone carrying this T cell receptor (beta chain) was seen more than once but under ten times. The sample belongs to a study of T cell changes during pregnancy in multiple sclerosis. CDR3 size: 12 residues. Between the trimmed V and J ends, which lost 4 bases and 7 bases, there was a span of 11 bases. The germline V gene has CDR1 MDHEN and CDR2 SYDVKM. Some clones are missing from TCRdb's copy, which holds only in-frame ones; the method was immunoSEQ multiplex PCR. The sample holds under 20,000 clones, almost 85% seen once. The receptor comes from a female donor in good health, enrolled as a control in a pregnancy study. The V call is TRBV28, the J call TRBJ2-7, with a weak D call TRBD1 (6 bases). Material: CD8+ T cells from peripheral blood mononuclear cells, obtained in the second trimester of pregnancy. CDR3 protein: CASSSRGGEQYF. The CDR3 DNA reads TGTGCCAGCAGTTCCAGGGGTGGGGAGCAGTACTTC.